This T cell receptor (beta chain) originates from a study of T cells after yellow fever vaccination. Broader study findings: Weaker, the secondary response had a peak occurring faster, on day 5 versus 15.

Germline V gene lookup returns CDR1 SGHDN and CDR2 FVKESK. Trimming removed 4 bases from V and 2 bases from J, with 10 bases in between. This CDR3 contains 14 residues. Via MiXCR, TCRdb re-called the 5' RACE reads, giving one row per CDR3 protein. The sample shows hundreds of thousands of distinct CDR3 sequences, approximately 13% of them seen only once. This clonotype was seen a handful of times. No antigen is known for it. The TCR comes from a man aged 25-40 years who received the YFV17D yellow fever vaccine. The chain employs TRBV14 and TRBJ2-3; weak D call: TRBD2 (5 bases). Source: PBMCs, taken on the day of the yellow fever booster vaccination. The CDR3 DNA sequence: TGTGCCAGCAGCCGTGGACTCGACACAGATACGCAGTATTTT. Translation gives CASSRGLDTDTQYF.